A selection of T cell receptor beta chains follows, all from one sample in a study of cytomegalovirus exposure and HLA in healthy donors. TCRdb's copy holds only in-frame clones and misses some; the assay was immunoSEQ multiplex PCR. Among about 120,000 clones listed, 75% to 85% were seen once. Sequences were obtained from PBMCs. The receptors derive from a young man in good health and CMV-seropositive. Both conserved end residues are part of each CDR3. D genes are given only for firm matches. Clone sizes are given selectively: once, few, many, or a class where the clone is expanded.

abundance	v_gene	d_gene	j_gene	CDR3nt	CDR3aa
.	TRBV5-6	.	TRBJ1-2	TGTGCCAGCAGCCCCCCCGGGGTTTATGGCTACACCTTC	CASSPPGVYGYTF
.	TRBV6-6	.	TRBJ1-2	TGTGCCAGCAGTTACGGCAGTGGGGGCTCCTACACCTTC	CASSYGSGGSYTF
.	TRBV29-1	TRBD1	TRBJ2-7	TGCAGCGCGGGATACCGGGACAGGGGATCCCACGAGCAGTACTTC	CSAGYRDRGSHEQYF
.	TRBV30	TRBD2	TRBJ2-3	TGTGCCTGGAGTTTTGCAGCGGGGGGATCAGATACGCAGTATTTT	CAWSFAAGGSDTQYF
.	TRBV6-1	TRBD1	TRBJ1-1	TGTGCCAGCACCCTTTCAGGGGGCGCTGAAGCTTTCTTT	CASTLSGGAEAFF
few	TRBV15	TRBD1	TRBJ1-5	TGTGCCACCAGCAAAAATACAGGGGGAGGCCAGCCCCAGCATTTT	CATSKNTGGGQPQHF
.	TRBV5-1	TRBD1	TRBJ1-2	TGCGCCAGCAGCTTGGATGGGACAGGGTTCTATGGCTACACCTTC	CASSLDGTGFYGYTF
.	TRBV6-1	.	TRBJ2-7	TGTGCCAGCAGCACCAGCGAATACAACTCCTACGAGCAGTACTTC	CASSTSEYNSYEQYF
.	TRBV5-1	.	TRBJ1-2	TGCGCCAGCAGCTCGCAACAGGGCGACTATGGCTACACCTTC	CASSSQQGDYGYTF
.	TRBV5-1	.	TRBJ2-3	TGCGCCAGCAGCCAATCGGACAGATCAGATACGCAGTATTTT	CASSQSDRSDTQYF
.	TRBV5-6	.	TRBJ2-7	TGTGCCAGCAGCGGGAGGGGGGACTACGAGCAGTACTTC	CASSGRGDYEQYF
.	TRBV27	.	TRBJ2-3	TGTGCCAGCAGTCCAGGGGCAGGCCCAGGGACAGATACGCAGTATTTT	CASSPGAGPGTDTQYF
.	TRBV28	TRBD1	TRBJ2-7	TGTGCCAGCGGGACTCCGGGACAGGTCTACGAGCAGTACTTC	CASGTPGQVYEQYF
.	TRBV19	TRBD1	TRBJ2-7	TGTGCCAGTAGTCCCTGGACAGGGTCTAATACCTACGAGCAGTACTTC	CASSPWTGSNTYEQYF
once	TRBV6-5	TRBD2	TRBJ2-3	TGTGCCAGCAGTTCACTAGCGGGGGGGTCGGATACGCAGTATTTT	CASSSLAGGSDTQYF
.	TRBV5-1	.	TRBJ2-7	TGCGCCAGCAGCCTGTGGACGGTGGACAAGTTCTACGAGCAGTACTTC	CASSLWTVDKFYEQYF
.	TRBV6-5	.	TRBJ2-1	TGTGCCAGCAGTTACGTAAATTGGGGGAGCGGGAATGAGCAGTTCTTC	CASSYVNWGSGNEQFF
.	TRBV10-2	TRBD1	TRBJ1-2	TGCGCCAGCAGTGCAGAGACAGGGTTCGGCTACACCTTC	CASSAETGFGYTF
.	TRBV5-1	TRBD1	TRBJ2-3	TGCGCCAGCAGCTCGGGACAGGGATCAGATACGCAGTATTTT	CASSSGQGSDTQYF
.	TRBV27	TRBD2	TRBJ2-5	TGTGCCAGCCAATCTTTCCCTTTTGAGCGGGGTGGGACCCAGTACTTC	CASQSFPFERGGTQYF
.	TRBV12-5	TRBD1	TRBJ1-1	TGTGCTAGTGGTTTGGTACGGACAGGGTGGCACACTGAAGCTTTCTTT	CASGLVRTGWHTEAFF
.	TRBV6-1	TRBD1	TRBJ1-6	TGTGCCAGCAGTGAGAGGACAGGCAGTTCACCCCTCCACTTT	CASSERTGSSPLHF
.	TRBV20-1	.	TRBJ2-5	TGCAGTGCTAGAGAGGGTTGGGAGCAGTACTTC	CSAREGWEQYF
.	TRBV9	TRBD1	TRBJ2-6	TGTGCCAGCAGCGAGAACCCAGACAGGGTAAGCTCTGGGGCCAACGGCCTGACTTTC	CASSENPDRVSSGANGLTF
.	TRBV7-9	TRBD1	TRBJ1-5	TGTGCCAGCAGCTCCGGACAGGAGTATCAGCCCCAGCATTTT	CASSSGQEYQPQHF
few	TRBV7-3	.	TRBJ2-1	TGTGCCAGCAGCTTAATTCCTCGGGGATACAATGAGCAGTTCTTC	CASSLIPRGYNEQFF
few	TRBV6-5	TRBD2	TRBJ2-1	TGTGCCAGCAGTTCAATAGCGGGGCGCTCCTACAATGAGCAGTTCTTC	CASSSIAGRSYNEQFF
.	TRBV11-2	.	TRBJ2-5	TGTGCCAGCAGCCGGCAAGAGACCCAGTACTTC	CASSRQETQYF
.	TRBV27	.	TRBJ1-4	TGTGCCAGCAGACCCGACAGGTGGGGGCGGCCCCAGGGGTTGGAAAAACTGTTTTTT	CASRPDRWGRPQGLEKLFF
.	TRBV7-3	TRBD1	TRBJ2-4	TGTGCCAGCAGCTCAGGGACAGGCGGGACAAACATTCAGTACTTC	CASSSGTGGTNIQYF
.	TRBV5-1	.	TRBJ2-3	TGCGCCAGCAGCTTGTCGACAGGCACAGATACGCAGTATTTT	CASSLSTGTDTQYF
.	TRBV7-2	TRBD1	TRBJ1-6	TGTGCCAGCAGCAACCGGGACAGCTATAATTCACCCCTCCACTTT	CASSNRDSYNSPLHF
.	TRBV9	.	TRBJ1-1	TGTGCCAGCAGCCCAGACATACAGGGTGGTAACACTGAAGCTTTCTTT	CASSPDIQGGNTEAFF
.	TRBV10-1	.	TRBJ1-2	TGCGCCAGCAGTGGGACAGTAATGGACCTCCTAAATCCTAACTATGGCTACACCTTC	CASSGTVMDLLNPNYGYTF
.	TRBV6-1	.	TRBJ1-6	TGTGCCAGCAGTGCGGGGTTTAGTTCACCCCTCCACTTT	CASSAGFSSPLHF
.	TRBV2	.	TRBJ1-5	TGTGCCAGCACGGTGGGGCTGAGTCAGCCCCAGCATTTT	CASTVGLSQPQHF
once	TRBV11-1	TRBD2	TRBJ2-1	TGTGCCAGCAGCTTACTTGCGGGGGGGCCAAATGAGCAGTTCTTC	CASSLLAGGPNEQFF
.	TRBV30	TRBD1	TRBJ1-6	TGTGCCTGGGCCGCGGGACAGGGAGATTCACCCCTCCACTTT	CAWAAGQGDSPLHF
few	TRBV10-1	TRBD2	TRBJ2-3	TGCGCCAGCTCCGGTAGCGGGGGGTTAGATACGCAGTATTTT	CASSGSGGLDTQYF
.	TRBV28	.	TRBJ2-7	TGTGCCAGCAGGGGGAGCTCCTACGAGCAGTACTTC	CASRGSSYEQYF
.	TRBV7-8	.	TRBJ1-1	TGTGCCAGCAGCAGAGGGACAACCAACACTGAAGCTTTCTTT	CASSRGTTNTEAFF
.	TRBV30	.	TRBJ1-5	TGTGCCTGGAGTAGGAACAGGGTGAACCAGCCCCAGCATTTT	CAWSRNRVNQPQHF
.	TRBV5-5	TRBD1	TRBJ1-2	TGTGCCAGCAGCTGGGGGGGACAGGGAAATGGCTACACCTTC	CASSWGGQGNGYTF
.	TRBV6-1	.	TRBJ2-7	TGTGCCAGCAGTCCCGGGACTGTCTACGAGCAGTACTTC	CASSPGTVYEQYF
.	TRBV9	TRBD2	TRBJ2-1	TGTGCCAGCAGCCCGGGACTAGCGGGGGGGAGCTCCTACAATGAGCAGTTCTTC	CASSPGLAGGSSYNEQFF
.	TRBV2	.	TRBJ1-2	TGTGCCAGCAGTCAGGGGACCTTCGCTGACTATGGCTACACCTTC	CASSQGTFADYGYTF
.	TRBV1	.	TRBJ1-5	TGCACCCCCAGGCGGGGGGACGGCATCAGGGGGAACAATCAGCCCCAGCATTTT	CTPRRGDGIRGNNQPQHF
.	TRBV6-6	TRBD1	TRBJ1-3	TGTGCCAGCAGCCAGGACAGGGGTGGAAACACCATATATTTT	CASSQDRGGNTIYF
.	TRBV5-6	TRBD1	TRBJ2-3	TGTGCCAGCAGCCGGGACAGGGGAGGCACAGATACGCAGTATTTT	CASSRDRGGTDTQYF
once	TRBV2	TRBD2	TRBJ2-3	TGTGCCAGCAGTGAAATTGGGCTAGCGGGGGTGCCAGACACAGATACGCAGTATTTT	CASSEIGLAGVPDTDTQYF
.	TRBV28	.	TRBJ2-5	TGTACCAGCAGTTCCGACAGCAAAGAGACCCAGTACTTC	CTSSSDSKETQYF
few	TRBV5-6	.	TRBJ1-5	TGTGCCAGCAGCTTGGAGCGGGCGGGGGGCAATCAGCCCCAGCATTTT	CASSLERAGGNQPQHF
.	TRBV9	TRBD2	TRBJ2-7	TGTGCCAGCAGCGTTAGCGGGGGGGATATTTACGAGCAGTACTTC	CASSVSGGDIYEQYF
once	TRBV10-1	.	TRBJ2-4	TGCGCCAGCAGTGAGGCGGAGGGGCTAGCCAAAAACATTCAGTACTTC	CASSEAEGLAKNIQYF
once	TRBV5-6	.	TRBJ1-6	TGTGCCAGCAGCCTCGGGTCCTATAATTCACCCCTCCACTTT	CASSLGSYNSPLHF
.	TRBV7-9	.	TRBJ1-2	TGTGCCAGCAGACCAGGGGTCGGCTATGGCTACACCTTC	CASRPGVGYGYTF
.	TRBV6-5	.	TRBJ1-3	TGTGCCAGCGGTGAGGATTCCGGAAACACCATATATTTT	CASGEDSGNTIYF
.	TRBV14	TRBD1	TRBJ1-2	TGTGCCAGCAGCCGGACAGGACTTAACTATGGCTACACCTTC	CASSRTGLNYGYTF
.	TRBV19	TRBD1	TRBJ2-2	TGTGCCAGTAGTATAGGGACAGGGAAGACCGGGGAGCTGTTTTTT	CASSIGTGKTGELFF